This TCR beta chain was profiled in a study of blood T cell repertoires in COVID-19. Study in general: The United States, Italy and Spain were the sources of the acute and convalescent COVID-19 samples. T cells, B-cell-depleted T cells, or PBMCs supplied cDNA or gDNA.

Original handling: Scientists estimated how many nucleated cells there were by amplifying reference gene primers. Sequencing was performed with immunoSEQ multiplex PCR; in TCRdb, only in-frame clones are kept and a portion is missing. V, J and clone size reflect that table, while D and trimming were determined from the DNA. The top ten hold roughly a sixth of the sample, which has 200,000 or so clones, 70% to 90% seen once. The Seattle patients, enrolled during active infection, were followed longitudinally. Germline-derived CDR1 and CDR2 are LNHDA and SQIVND (reference sequence). The CDR3 consists of 18 residues. Trimming cost V 3 bases and J 2 bases, with 20 bases left between them.

The chain joins TRBV19 to TRBJ2-1; TRBD2 is a possible D gene (7 bases). This TCR was recovered from a man aged 50 to 59 with COVID-19, enrolled during active disease. The specimen sequenced was peripheral blood. The CDR3 DNA reads as TGTGCCAGTAGTATCGAGGGCAGGGGACTACCCCCCTACAATGAGCAGTTCTTC. This gives the protein CASSIEGRGLPPYNEQFF.